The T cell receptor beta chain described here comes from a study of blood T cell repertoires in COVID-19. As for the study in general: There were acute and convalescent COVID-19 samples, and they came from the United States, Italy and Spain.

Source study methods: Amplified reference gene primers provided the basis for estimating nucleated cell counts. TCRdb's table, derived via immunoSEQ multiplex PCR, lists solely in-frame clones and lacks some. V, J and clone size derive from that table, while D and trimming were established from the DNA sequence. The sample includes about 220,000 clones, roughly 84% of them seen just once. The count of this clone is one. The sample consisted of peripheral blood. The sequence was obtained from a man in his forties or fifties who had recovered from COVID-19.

For the CDR3, the DNA is TGTGCCAGCAGTTACGATCCACTAGCGGGAGTTTCTGATACGCAGTATTTT. It yields the protein CASSYDPLAGVSDTQYF. The V and J genes are TRBV6-2 or TRBV6-3 and TRBJ2-3; 11 bases line up with TRBD2. This CDR3 spans 17 amino acids. J gave up 6 bases and V 2 bases, and 10 bases lay outside the gene matches. Germline V gives CDR1 MNHEY, CDR2 SVGEGT.